This section outlines one TCR beta chain sequence together with its context. The data are from a study of blood T cell repertoires in COVID-19. Only in-frame clones appear in the TCRdb table, and some are missing; sequencing was by immunoSEQ multiplex PCR. This sample yields 100,000 to 120,000 clones, of which about 80% are seen a single time; roughly 17% belongs to the top ten. The receptor was isolated from an elderly woman with active or convalescent COVID-19. Material for sequencing was peripheral blood.

CDR3 in amino acids: CASKRLAGGLEETQYF. CDR3 DNA sequence: TGTGCCAGCAAGCGACTAGCGGGAGGGCTGGAAGAGACCCAGTACTTC. The V gene is TRBV19, the J gene TRBJ2-5; 14 bases are shared with TRBD2. V shed 9 bases and J 3 bases; nucleotides not matched to a gene: 9. This CDR3 comprises 16 residues. In germline, CDR1 is LNHDA, CDR2 SQIVND (reference sequence).